This T cell receptor (beta chain) was retrieved from a study of T-cell memory formation after mild COVID-19. Study conclusions and caveats: Mostly located in CM and EM were contracting CD4+ clones, with contracting CD8+ clones located in EMRA.

TCRdb passed the 5' RACE reads through MiXCR, listing each CDR3 protein once. The table lists about 610,000 distinct CDR3 sequences, roughly 17% of them singletons, with roughly 8.2% in the top ten. CDR3 length equals 16 residues. V shed 3 bases and J shed 2 bases, with 14 bases lying between them. The V gene's germline CDR1 is SGHKS and CDR2 YYEKEE (reference sequence). This clonotype was counted only a few times. Its antigen is as yet unknown. The J gene is TRBJ2-2, the V gene TRBV5-5; D may correspond to TRBD1 or TRBD2 (6 bases each). This TCR derives from an adult woman who had mild COVID-19 (a few samples of this study predate the infection). Cell type and time point are not known. Sequencing was carried out using PBMCs or a T cell subset sorted from them (not recorded which). CDR3 sequence (DNA): TGTGCCAGCAGCTCCCGTGGGGGGCGAAACACCGGGGAGCTGTTTTTT. Protein: CASSSRGGRNTGELFF.